The 2 T cell receptor beta chains below all came from one sample that was sequenced in a study of CD8+ T cells in alopecia areata. Treatment denoted: oral pan-JAK inhibitor, 5-10 mg twice daily. RNA extraction and reverse transcription yielded cDNA as sequencing template. Clones were read by immunoSEQ multiplex PCR, and TCRdb kept only the in-frame ones, dropping some. The sample records some 150,000 clones, about 86% being singletons. Sequences were derived from CD8+ T cells sorted from blood, sampled at week 4, from a patient treated with tofacitinib. These receptors were collected from a human donor with alopecia areata.

The table lists this clone with a few counts. The chain recombines TRBV7-9 with TRBJ2-2; TRBD1 agrees at 7 bases. In germline, CDR1 is SEHNR, CDR2 FQNEAQ (reference sequence). CDR3 size: 15 residues. Trimming cost V 3 bases and J 2 bases; bases outside gene matches: 3. The CDR3 nucleotides are TGTGCCAGCAGCTTCCGGGACAGCAACACCGGGGAGCTGTTTTTT. Translated, it gives CASSFRDSNTGELFF.

The rearrangement uses TRBV29-1 and TRBJ1-1; TRBD1 agrees at 9 bases. From germline, CDR1 is SQVTM and CDR2 ANQGSEA. Trimming at V came to 4 bases and at J to 4 bases, leaving 7 bases not matched to a gene. The CDR3 is made up of 14 amino acids. The CDR3 sequence is CSVVEQGAGTEAFF. In DNA form, the CDR3 reads TGCAGCGTTGTGGAACAGGGGGCGGGCACTGAAGCTTTCTTT.